This TCR beta chain was recorded in a study of blood T cell repertoires in COVID-19. As for the study in general: Samples came from the United States, Italy and Spain, spanning acute and convalescent COVID-19. T cells, B-cell-depleted T cells, or PBMCs provided the cDNA or gDNA that served as material.

TCRdb's table, derived via immunoSEQ multiplex PCR, lists solely in-frame clones and lacks some. The sample comprises around 21,000 clones, about 88% of which are singletons, and 20% to 30% rests with the top ten. Germline V lookup: CDR1 SGHTA, CDR2 FQGNSA. The length of the CDR3 is 14 residues. V gave up 5 bases and J gave up 3 bases; unmatched junction bases: 4. The specimen sequenced was peripheral blood. The chain couples TRBV7-2 to TRBJ2-1, with 7 bases aligning to TRBD2. This TCR was recovered from a human donor with active COVID-19. The donor label of this sample is uncertain. The CDR3 sequence is CASSESGVYNEQFF. CDR3 sequence (DNA): TGTGCCAGCAGCGAGAGCGGGGTCTACAATGAGCAGTTCTTC.